The 20 T cell receptor beta chains below were found in one sample sequenced in a study of response to subunit inactivated influenza vaccine. TCRdb processed the RT-PCR reads anew with MiXCR; each CDR3 protein has one entry. The table includes a few hundred thousand distinct CDR3 sequences, roughly a fifth detected once. The input for sequencing was PBMCs from blood, taken 21 months after vaccination. All receptors derive from a man aged 50 to 75 who received an inactivated influenza vaccine.

The rearrangement links TRBV27 to TRBJ2-1; 8 nucleotides match TRBD1. Per the germline V gene, CDR1 is MNHEY and CDR2 is SMNVEV (reference sequence). Trimming took 5 bases from V and 4 from J; bases not matched to a gene: 7. The CDR3 contains 15 residues. The CDR3 sequence is CASSPGTGGYNEQFF. As DNA, the CDR3 is TGTGCCAGCAGTCCTGGGACAGGAGGTTACAATGAGCAGTTCTTC.

This rearrangement joins TRBV4-2 to TRBJ1-1; D not certain. Germline V CDR1 and CDR2: LGHNA, YNFKEQ. V was cut by 0 bases and J by 3 bases, with 8 bases left in between. The CDR3 extends over 14 amino acids. Here the CDR3 DNA reads TGTGCCAGCAGCCAAGATAGGGAGGACACTGAAGCTTTCTTT. Amino acids: CASSQDREDTEAFF.

This clonotype was detected many times. The CDR3 sequence is CASSQEGGSGNTIYF. For the CDR3, the DNA is TGCGCCAGCAGCCAAGAAGGGGGCTCCGGAAACACCATATATTTT. The chain uses TRBV4-1 and TRBJ1-3, with 7 positions matching TRBD1. The V gene's germline CDR1 is MGHRA and CDR2 YSYEKL. J gave up 4 bases and V 0 bases, and 3 bases lay outside the gene matches. The CDR3 contains 15 residues.

This clonotype has a handful of counts. The genes are TRBV6-5 and TRBJ1-1, with D perhaps matching TRBD1 (5 bases). Between the trimmed V and J ends, which lost 0 bases and 3 bases, there was a span of 8 bases. The CDR3 covers 14 residues. Germline loops: CDR1 MNHEY, CDR2 SVGAGI. DNA of the CDR3: TGTGCCAGCAGTTACTCCGGGGGGTACACTGAAGCTTTCTTT. Translating it yields CASSYSGGYTEAFF.

The chain recombines TRBV20-1 with TRBJ2-7; D might be TRBD1 (6 bases). Germline CDR1 DFQATT, CDR2 SNEGSKA (reference sequence). V dropped 5 bases and J dropped 2 bases, with 7 bases sitting between them. The CDR3 is 11 residues long. In nucleotides, the CDR3 is TGCAGTGCTTGGGACACCTACGAGCAGTACTTC. Residues: CSAWDTYEQYF.

This clonotype has a handful of counts. This chain uses TRBV5-1 with TRBJ2-7; D gene uncertain. CDR1 SGHRS and CDR2 YFSETQ come from the germline V gene. The CDR3 runs 15 residues. The V end lost 0 bases, the J end lost 0 bases, and 10 bases lay between the germline ends. The CDR3 spells CASSLGRGFSYEQYF. CDR3 sequence (DNA): TGCGCCAGCAGCTTGGGTCGTGGGTTCTCCTACGAGCAGTACTTC.

This clonotype has a handful of counts. The chain combines TRBV7-9 with TRBJ2-7, with D tentatively TRBD1 (5 bases). V was cut by 5 bases and J by 4 bases, with 15 bases left in between. The germline gives CDR1 SEHNR, CDR2 FQNEAQ (reference sequence). The CDR3 is 14 residues long. The CDR3 spells CASSALTVQYEQYF. CDR3 coding DNA: TGTGCCAGCAGCGCCTTGACAGTACAGTACGAGCAGTACTTC.

This chain links TRBV19 with TRBJ2-2; perhaps TRBD1 as D (5 bases). V shed 0 bases and J shed 6 bases, with 11 bases lying between them. The CDR3 runs to 15 residues. The germline V gene has CDR1 LNHDA and CDR2 SQIVND (reference sequence). CDR3 bases: TGTGCCAGTAGTATAGATCGCAGGGTACCCGGGGAGCTGTTTTTT. It codes for CASSIDRRVPGELFF.

The chain employs TRBV2 and TRBJ2-3; D is unresolved. This CDR3 has 13 residues. The germline V gene has CDR1 SNHLY and CDR2 FYNNEI. V dropped 7 bases and J dropped 0 bases, with 8 bases sitting between them. The CDR3 is CASTPESTDTQYF. CDR3 in DNA: TGTGCCAGCACCCCAGAGAGCACAGATACGCAGTATTTT.

This chain uses TRBV20-1 with TRBJ1-2; D gene unclear. The length of the CDR3 is 12 residues. Germline values: CDR1 DFQATT, CDR2 SNEGSKA (reference sequence). The CDR3 is CNVSSGSNWCTF. The CDR3 DNA follows: TGCAATGTATCTTCGGGGAGTAATTGGTGCACCTTC.

The V gene is TRBV5-1, the J gene TRBJ2-3; 9 nucleotides line up with TRBD1. The germline gives CDR1 SGHRS, CDR2 YFSETQ. The CDR3 totals 14 residues. Trimming at V came to 3 bases and at J to 5 bases, leaving 4 bases not matched to a gene. The CDR3 reads CASSSTGQGDTQYF. DNA of the CDR3: TGCGCCAGCAGCTCGACGGGACAGGGAGATACGCAGTATTTT.

This clonotype was recorded a few times. This chain joins TRBV10-1 and TRBJ2-7; D possibly matches TRBD1 or TRBD2 (5 bases each). The CDR3 length is 12 residues. Germline V CDR1 and CDR2: WNHNN, SYGVQD (reference sequence). Trimming stripped 0 bases from V and 11 bases from J, with 11 bases between. Here the CDR3 DNA reads TGCGCCAGCAGTGAGTCTTCCGGGACGGAGTACTTC. It yields the protein CASSESSGTEYF.

Ten or more counts support this clonotype. The chain carries TRBV5-1 and TRBJ1-1; D possibly corresponds to TRBD1 (6 bases). The V gene's germline CDR1 is SGHRS and CDR2 YFSETQ. Trimming took 6 bases from V and 2 from J, leaving 17 bases between them. The CDR3 covers 15 residues. This chain's CDR3 is CASTQAGTLNTEAFF. DNA of the CDR3: TGCGCCAGCACCCAAGCCGGGACACTAAACACTGAAGCTTTCTTT.

J is TRBJ2-3 and V is TRBV29-1; 9 bases map to TRBD1. The CDR3 loop spans 13 amino acids. Germline assignment: CDR1 SQVTM and CDR2 ANQGSEA. CDR3 protein: CRGGQGPTDTQYF. The CDR3 coding sequence is TGCAGAGGGGGACAGGGCCCCACAGATACGCAGTATTTT.

V usage is TRBV10-2 and J usage is TRBJ2-1; 7 bases are shared with TRBD1. J was trimmed by 8 bases and V by 2 bases; bases with no gene match: 3. The CDR3 totals 13 residues. Germline V gene data show CDR1 as WSHSY and CDR2 as SAAADI. Written as DNA, the CDR3 is TGCGCCAGCAGTGAGGACAGGGCCTATGAGCAGTTCTTC. Translation: CASSEDRAYEQFF.

This chain connects TRBV4-3 to TRBJ2-3, with 9 bases that match TRBD1. The CDR3 extends over 16 amino acids. V lost 2 bases and J lost 4; bases outside the gene matches: 7. From germline, CDR1 is LGHNA and CDR2 YSLEER. CDR3 sequence (DNA): TGCGCCAGCAGCCAACACAGGGGGCGCTTCCCAGATACGCAGTATTTT. This translates into CASSQHRGRFPDTQYF.

This clonotype was seen a handful of times. The V call is TRBV4-1, the J call TRBJ1-3; a weak D match, TRBD1 (5 bases). This CDR3 has 15 residues. Germline V gene data show CDR1 as MGHRA and CDR2 as YSYEKL. V was cut by 6 bases and J by 4 bases, with 16 bases left in between. The CDR3 bases are TGCGCCAGCAGGCTCCACACGGGACCGGGAAACACCATATATTTT. Protein: CASRLHTGPGNTIYF.

The rearrangement joins TRBV12-3 or TRBV12-4 to TRBJ2-5; no firm D call. This CDR3 has 14 amino acids. With 1 base removed from V and 1 base from J, the gap between germline ends came to 7 bases. The CDR3 DNA reads as TGTGCCAGCAGTTTAGGCAGGATCCAAGAGACCCAGTACTTC. Amino acids: CASSLGRIQETQYF.

The rearrangement uses TRBV12-5 and TRBJ2-7; D unclear. The CDR3 extends over 14 amino acids. V gave up 3 bases and J gave up 3 bases, with 12 bases separating them. CDR1 and CDR2 (germline): LGHNT, FRNRAP. The CDR3 here is CASGFWNSIYEQYF. In nucleotides, the CDR3 is TGTGCTAGTGGTTTTTGGAATTCAATCTACGAGCAGTACTTC.

The chain couples TRBV7-6 to TRBJ1-1, with a tentative D call TRBD1 (5 bases). The CDR3 runs to 17 residues. Trimming removed 1 base at V and 0 bases at J, with 15 bases between. The germline gives CDR1 SGHVS, CDR2 FNYEAQ. CDR3 region: CASSLDTLKGLNTEAFF. DNA for the CDR3: TGTGCCAGCAGCTTAGATACCCTCAAGGGACTGAACACTGAAGCTTTCTTT.